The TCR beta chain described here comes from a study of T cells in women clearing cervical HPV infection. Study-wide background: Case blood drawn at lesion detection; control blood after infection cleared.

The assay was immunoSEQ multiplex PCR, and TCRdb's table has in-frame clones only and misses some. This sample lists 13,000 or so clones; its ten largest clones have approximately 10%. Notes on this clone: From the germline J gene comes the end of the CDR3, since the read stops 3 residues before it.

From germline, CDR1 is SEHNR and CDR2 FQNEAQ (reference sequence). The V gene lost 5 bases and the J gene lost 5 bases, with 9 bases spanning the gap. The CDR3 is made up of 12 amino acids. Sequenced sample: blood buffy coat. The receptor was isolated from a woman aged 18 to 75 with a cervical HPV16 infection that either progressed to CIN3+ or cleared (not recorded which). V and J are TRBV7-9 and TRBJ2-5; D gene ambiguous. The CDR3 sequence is CASSPPGETQYF. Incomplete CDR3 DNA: TGTGCCAGCAGCCCCCCCGGGGAGACC.